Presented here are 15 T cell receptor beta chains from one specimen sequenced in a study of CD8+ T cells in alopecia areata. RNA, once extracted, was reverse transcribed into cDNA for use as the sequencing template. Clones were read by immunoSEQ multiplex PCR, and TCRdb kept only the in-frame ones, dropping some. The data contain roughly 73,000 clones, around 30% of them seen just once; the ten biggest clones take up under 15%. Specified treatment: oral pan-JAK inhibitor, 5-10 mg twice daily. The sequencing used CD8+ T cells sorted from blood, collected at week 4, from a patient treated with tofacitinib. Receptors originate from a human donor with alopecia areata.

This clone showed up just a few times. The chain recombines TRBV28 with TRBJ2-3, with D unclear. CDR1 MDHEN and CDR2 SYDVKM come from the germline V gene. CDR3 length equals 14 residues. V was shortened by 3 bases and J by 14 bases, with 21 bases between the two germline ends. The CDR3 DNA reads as TGTGCCAGCAGTTTCCCCCCCACCGCGGCCCTGAGGTATTTT. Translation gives CASSFPPTAALRYF.

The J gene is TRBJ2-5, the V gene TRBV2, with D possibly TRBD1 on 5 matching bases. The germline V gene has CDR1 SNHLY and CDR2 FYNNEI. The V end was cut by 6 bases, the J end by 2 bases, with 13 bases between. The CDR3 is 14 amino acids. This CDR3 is CASRPDSIQETQYF. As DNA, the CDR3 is TGTGCCAGCAGACCAGACAGCATTCAAGAGACCCAGTACTTC.

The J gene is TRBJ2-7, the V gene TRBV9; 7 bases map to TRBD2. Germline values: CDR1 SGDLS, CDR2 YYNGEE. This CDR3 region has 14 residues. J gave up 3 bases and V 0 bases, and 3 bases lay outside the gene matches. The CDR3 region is CASSVEGGGYEQYF. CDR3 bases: TGTGCCAGCAGCGTAGAGGGCGGGGGCTACGAGCAGTACTTC.

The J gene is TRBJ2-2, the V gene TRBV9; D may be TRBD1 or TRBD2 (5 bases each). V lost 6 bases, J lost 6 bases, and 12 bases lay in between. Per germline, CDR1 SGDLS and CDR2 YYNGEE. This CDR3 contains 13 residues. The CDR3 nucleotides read TGTGCCAGCACCCCCGGGACCTCCGGGGAGCTGTTTTTT. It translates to CASTPGTSGELFF.

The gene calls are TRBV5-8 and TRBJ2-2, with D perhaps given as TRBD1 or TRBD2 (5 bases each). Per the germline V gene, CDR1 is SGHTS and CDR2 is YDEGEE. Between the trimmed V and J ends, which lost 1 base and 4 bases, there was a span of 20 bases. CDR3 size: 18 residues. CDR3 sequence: CASSLIVGDGLITGELFF. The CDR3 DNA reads TGTGCCAGCAGCTTGATAGTAGGGGACGGCCTTATCACCGGGGAGCTGTTTTTT.

The CDR3, as DNA: TGCGCCAGCAGCCAAGGGAAGGGTTCCGAGCAGTACTTC. Encoded protein: CASSQGKGSEQYF. The chain combines TRBV4-1 with TRBJ2-7; D is undetermined. This CDR3 is built from 13 residues. Germline V gene data show CDR1 as MGHRA and CDR2 as YSYEKL. V dropped 1 base and J dropped 6 bases, with 10 bases sitting between them.

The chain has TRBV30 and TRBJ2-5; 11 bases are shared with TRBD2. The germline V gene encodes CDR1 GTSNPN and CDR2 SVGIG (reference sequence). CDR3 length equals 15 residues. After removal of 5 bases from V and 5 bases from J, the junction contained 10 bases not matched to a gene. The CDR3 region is CAWGVAGGPAETQYF. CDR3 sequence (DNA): TGTGCCTGGGGCGTAGCGGGAGGGCCGGCGGAGACCCAGTACTTC.

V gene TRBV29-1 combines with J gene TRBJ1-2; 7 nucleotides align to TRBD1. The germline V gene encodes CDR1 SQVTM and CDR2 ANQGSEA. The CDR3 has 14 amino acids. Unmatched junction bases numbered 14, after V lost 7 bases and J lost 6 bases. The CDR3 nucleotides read TGCAGCGCACCAGACAGGGTCGGTCTGGATGGCTACACCTTC. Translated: CSAPDRVGLDGYTF.

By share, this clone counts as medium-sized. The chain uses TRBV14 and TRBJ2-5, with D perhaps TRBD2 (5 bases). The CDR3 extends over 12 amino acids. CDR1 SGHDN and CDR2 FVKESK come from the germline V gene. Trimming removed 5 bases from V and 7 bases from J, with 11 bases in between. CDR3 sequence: CASSFGSGTQYF. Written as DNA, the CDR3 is TGTGCCAGCAGCTTTGGGAGCGGGACCCAGTACTTC.

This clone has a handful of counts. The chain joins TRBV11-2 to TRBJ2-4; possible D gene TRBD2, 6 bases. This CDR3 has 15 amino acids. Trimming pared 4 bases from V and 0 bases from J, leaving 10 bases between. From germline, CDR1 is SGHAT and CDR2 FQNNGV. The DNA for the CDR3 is TGTGCCAGCAGCTCCGGGGGTCTAGCCAAAAACATTCAGTACTTC. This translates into CASSSGGLAKNIQYF.

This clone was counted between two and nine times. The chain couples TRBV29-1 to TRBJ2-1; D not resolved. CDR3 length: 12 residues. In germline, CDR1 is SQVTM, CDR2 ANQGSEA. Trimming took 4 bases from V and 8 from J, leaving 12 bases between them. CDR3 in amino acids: CSVVGEFYEQFF. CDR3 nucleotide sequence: TGCAGCGTTGTTGGTGAATTCTATGAGCAGTTCTTC.

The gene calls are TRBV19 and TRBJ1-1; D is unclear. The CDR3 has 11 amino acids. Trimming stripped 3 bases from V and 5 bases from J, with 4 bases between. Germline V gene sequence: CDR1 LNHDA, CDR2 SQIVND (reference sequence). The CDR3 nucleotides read TGTGCCAGTAGTATGGGAACTGAAGCTTTCTTT. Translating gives CASSMGTEAFF.

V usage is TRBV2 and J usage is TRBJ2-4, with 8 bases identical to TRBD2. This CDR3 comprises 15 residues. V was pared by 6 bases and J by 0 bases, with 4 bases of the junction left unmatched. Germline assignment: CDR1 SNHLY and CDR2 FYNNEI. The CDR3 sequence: CASSLLAGAKNIQYF. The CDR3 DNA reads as TGTGCCAGCAGCCTTCTAGCGGGAGCCAAAAACATTCAGTACTTC. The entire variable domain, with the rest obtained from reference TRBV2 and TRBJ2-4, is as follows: EPEVTQTPSHQVTQMGQEVILRCVPISNHLYFYWYRQILGQKVEFLVSFYNNEISEKSEIFDDQFSVERPDGSNFTLKIRSTKLEDSAMYFCASSLLAGAKNIQYFGAGTRLSVL.

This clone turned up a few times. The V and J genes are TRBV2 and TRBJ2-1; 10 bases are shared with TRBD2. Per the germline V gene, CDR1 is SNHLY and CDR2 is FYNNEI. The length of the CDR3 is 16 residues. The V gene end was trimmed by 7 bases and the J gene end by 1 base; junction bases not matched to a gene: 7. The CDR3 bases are TGTGCCAGCACCCTGGGACTAGCGTTGTCCTACAATGAGCAGTTCTTC. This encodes CASTLGLALSYNEQFF. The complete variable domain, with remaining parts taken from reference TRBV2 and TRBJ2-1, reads EPEVTQTPSHQVTQMGQEVILRCVPISNHLYFYWYRQILGQKVEFLVSFYNNEISEKSEIFDDQFSVERPDGSNFTLKIRSTKLEDSAMYFCASTLGLALSYNEQFFGPGTRLTVL.

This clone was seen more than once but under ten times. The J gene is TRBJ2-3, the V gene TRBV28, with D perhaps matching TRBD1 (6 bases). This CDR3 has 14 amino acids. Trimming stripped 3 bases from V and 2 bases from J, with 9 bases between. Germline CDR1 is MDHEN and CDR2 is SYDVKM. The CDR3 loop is CASSLGHITDTQYF. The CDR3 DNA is TGTGCCAGCAGTTTGGGACACATCACAGATACGCAGTATTTT.